This T cell receptor beta chain was retrieved from a study of cytomegalovirus exposure and HLA in healthy donors. About the study: The approximately 670 first-cohort repertoires shared a platform with the approximately 130 validation repertoires, as reported in a later analysis.

Findings of the study overall: First-cohort TCR clusters tended to co-occur in the 130 or so validation repertoires, a later analysis found.

The protocol was immunoSEQ multiplex PCR, while the TCRdb copy is restricted to in-frame clones and leaves out a portion. Here the sample spans 150,000 to 200,000 clones, around nine tenths being singletons. This clone came up a few times. What it binds is unknown. This TCR came from a man aged 18 to 30 in good health and CMV-seropositive. The sample comprised PBMCs.

CDR3 DNA sequence: TGTGCCAGCAGCTTGGGGGGGACTTCACCCCTCCACTTT. Protein product: CASSLGGTSPLHF. The chain couples TRBV7-9 to TRBJ1-6; D is possibly TRBD1 (5 bases). V was clipped by 3 bases and J by 9 bases, with 9 bases between them. Germline assignment: CDR1 SEHNR and CDR2 FQNEAQ (reference sequence). The CDR3 is 13 residues long.